These 27 T cell receptor beta chains were all obtained from the same sample, sequenced in a study of T-cell reconstitution after alpha-beta-depleted transplantation in children. A TCRbeta library incorporating unique molecular identifiers was prepared. TCRdb analysed the PCR reads with MiXCR anew, one entry per CDR3 protein. The table includes more than 200,000 distinct CDR3 sequences, roughly 18% detected once. The source was PBMCs, mostly from graft donor cells, collected 360 days after TCRalphabeta/CD19-depleted stem cell transplant. These receptor sequences come from a male patient aged 2 to 9 who had a stem cell transplant for acute lymphoblastic leukemia, so the T cells may come from the graft donor.

This chain links TRBV7-2 with TRBJ2-1; 14 nucleotides line up with TRBD2. Germline trimming cut 6 bases from V and 2 bases from J; bases unmatched to any gene: 6. This CDR3 has 17 residues. In germline, CDR1 is SGHTA, CDR2 FQGNSA. The chain's CDR3 is CASSWTSGRSTYNEQFF. CDR3 in DNA: TGTGCCAGCAGTTGGACTAGCGGGAGGTCTACCTACAATGAGCAGTTCTTC.

This chain connects TRBV20-1 to TRBJ2-7; TRBD1 is a possible D gene (5 bases). This CDR3 is built from 12 residues. V shed 3 bases and J shed 6 bases, with 12 bases lying between them. Germline V lookup: CDR1 DFQATT, CDR2 SNEGSKA (reference sequence). Here the CDR3 DNA reads TGCAGTGCTAGCCAGGGAACAGGCGAGCAGTACTTC. It encodes CSASQGTGEQYF.

The rearrangement uses TRBV7-9 and TRBJ2-1; 14 bases line up with TRBD2. The CDR3 spans 16 residues. The trim removed 5 bases at V and 7 bases at J, leaving 7 bases unmatched. The V gene's germline CDR1 is SEHNR and CDR2 FQNEAQ (reference sequence). Written as DNA, the CDR3 is TGTGCCAGCAGCACTCGGACTAGCGGGGGGCGGAATGAGCAGTTCTTC. It is translated as CASSTRTSGGRNEQFF. The full variable domain, rest sourced from reference TRBV7-9 and TRBJ2-1, is DTGVSQNPRHKITKRGQNVTFRCDPISEHNRLYWYRQTLGQGPEFLTYFQNEAQLEKSRLLSDRFSAERPKGSFSTLEIQRTEQGDSAMYLCASSTRTSGGRNEQFFGPGTRLTVL.

This clonotype was seen more than once but under ten times. The V and J genes are TRBV20-1 and TRBJ2-1, with TRBD1 as a possible D gene (5 bases). Germline lookup yields CDR1 DFQATT and CDR2 SNEGSKA (reference sequence). Trimming left V 2 bases short and J 4 bases short, with 6 bases between. CDR3 length equals 12 residues. Written as DNA, the CDR3 is TGCAGTGCTAGAAGACAGTACAATGAGCAGTTCTTC. It is translated as CSARRQYNEQFF.

This clonotype was seen a few times. J is TRBJ1-1 and V is TRBV7-9; D gene uncertain. V shed 1 base and J shed 1 base, with 10 bases lying between them. The V gene's germline CDR1 is SEHNR and CDR2 FQNEAQ (reference sequence). The CDR3 runs to 15 residues. For the CDR3, the DNA is TGTGCCAGCAGCTTAGTGGCAGGTCCGAACACTGAAGCTTTCTTT. Its translation is CASSLVAGPNTEAFF. The variable domain in full, with the rest retrieved from reference TRBV7-9 and TRBJ1-1, is DTGVSQNPRHKITKRGQNVTFRCDPISEHNRLYWYRQTLGQGPEFLTYFQNEAQLEKSRLLSDRFSAERPKGSFSTLEIQRTEQGDSAMYLCASSLVAGPNTEAFFGQGTRLTVV.

The chain links TRBV7-9 to TRBJ1-4; 8 bases map to TRBD1. CDR3 length: 14 amino acids. The J segment lost 8 bases and the V segment lost 5 bases, leaving 7 bases of the junction unmatched. CDR1 is SEHNR, CDR2 FQNEAQ, per germline (reference sequence). CDR3 in amino acids: CASSPGQGGEKLFF. CDR3 DNA sequence: TGTGCCAGCAGCCCCGGACAGGGTGGCGAAAAACTGTTTTTT.

The J gene is TRBJ1-2, the V gene TRBV10-3, with 7 nucleotides matching TRBD1. V gave up 0 bases and J gave up 5 bases; unmatched junction bases: 3. The CDR3 consists of 14 residues. Germline V gives CDR1 ENHRY, CDR2 SYGVKD. The CDR3 nucleotides read TGTGCCATCAGTGAGTCCCCGACAGGGTATGGCTACACCTTC. Translation: CAISESPTGYGYTF.

This clonotype was counted between two and nine times. The CDR3 DNA is TGTGCCAGCAGTGATGGGTCAAACTCCTACGAGCAGTACTTC. Protein product: CASSDGSNSYEQYF. The rearrangement uses TRBV2 and TRBJ2-7, with no clear D. The ends were cut back, 3 bases at V and 0 bases at J, with 9 bases in the middle. Looked up from germline, CDR1 is SNHLY and CDR2 is FYNNEI. The CDR3 length is 14 residues.

This clonotype has ten or more counts. CDR3 residues: CASSSKRLAGSTDTQYF. The CDR3, as DNA: TGTGCCAGCAGCTCCAAGAGACTAGCGGGGAGCACAGATACGCAGTATTTT. This chain connects TRBV7-2 to TRBJ2-3; TRBD2 aligns across 11 bases. The V gene's germline CDR1 is SGHTA and CDR2 FQGNSA. This CDR3 is 17 amino acids long. Losses at the gene ends were 4 bases for V and 0 bases for J; bases not matched to a gene: 6. The variable domain in full, completed from reference TRBV7-2 and TRBJ2-3, reads GAGVSQSPSNKVTEKGKDVELRCDPISGHTALYWYRQSLGQGLEFLIYFQGNSAPDKSGLPSDRFSAERTGGSVSTLTIQRTQQEDSAVYLCASSSKRLAGSTDTQYFGPGTRLTVL.

J is TRBJ2-7 and V is TRBV10-3, with 9 bases that match TRBD1. Per the germline V gene, CDR1 is ENHRY and CDR2 is SYGVKD. The V gene end was trimmed by 3 bases and the J gene end by 0 bases; junction bases not matched to a gene: 6. This CDR3 spans 16 amino acids. CDR3 nucleotides: TGTGCCATCAGTGATTCTCCGGGACAGGGCTCCTACGAGCAGTACTTC. It yields the protein CAISDSPGQGSYEQYF.

The rearrangement joins TRBV12-3 or TRBV12-4 to TRBJ2-7; possibly TRBD1 or TRBD2 for D (5 bases each). Trimming cost V 7 bases and J 2 bases, with 15 bases left between them. CDR3 size: 14 residues. The CDR3 sequence is CASTLRDGPYEQYF. CDR3 in DNA: TGTGCCAGCACTCTCCGGGACGGACCCTACGAGCAGTACTTC.

There are a few counts of this clonotype. This sequence joins TRBV14 and TRBJ1-3, with no clear D. Trimming took 4 bases from V and 0 from J, leaving 4 bases between them. Germline values: CDR1 SGHDN, CDR2 FVKESK. CDR3 length: 13 amino acids. Written as DNA, the CDR3 is TGTGCCAGCAGCCTACACTCTGGAAACACCATATATTTT. Translation gives CASSLHSGNTIYF.

Many counts were recorded for this clonotype. V usage is TRBV4-3 and J usage is TRBJ2-2; a weak D match, TRBD2 (6 bases). V was trimmed by 0 bases and J by 4 bases, leaving 18 bases between them. The germline CDR1 and CDR2 sequences are LGHNA and YSLEER. CDR3 length: 18 amino acids. In DNA form, the CDR3 reads TGCGCCAGCAGCCAAGATCCCGGGGGAGGAGGTGGCACCGGGGAGCTGTTTTTT. This encodes CASSQDPGGGGGTGELFF.

The rearrangement uses TRBV18 and TRBJ2-1; 9 bases are shared with TRBD1. With V trimmed by 1 base and J by 9 bases, 4 bases remained unmatched. The germline CDR1 and CDR2 sequences are KGHSH and LQKENI. The CDR3 sequence is 14 residues long. CDR3 amino acids: CASSPRDRVREQFF. DNA of the CDR3: TGTGCCAGCTCACCACGGGACAGGGTTCGTGAGCAGTTCTTC. The full variable domain, its missing parts supplied by reference TRBV18 and TRBJ2-1, is NAGVMQNPRHLVRRRGQEARLRCSPMKGHSHVYWYRQLPEEGLKFMVYLQKENIIDESGMPKERFSAEFPKEGPSILRIQQVVRGDSAAYFCASSPRDRVREQFFGPGTRLTVL.

This chain uses TRBV10-3 with TRBJ2-3; 7 bases align to TRBD2. The junction had 5 bases not matched to a gene; V was cut back by 0 bases and J by 2 bases. The CDR3 runs to 16 residues. Per the germline V gene, CDR1 is ENHRY and CDR2 is SYGVKD. This CDR3 is CAISESPAGVTDTQYF. For the CDR3, the DNA is TGTGCCATCAGTGAGTCCCCCGCGGGGGTCACAGATACGCAGTATTTT.

In its sample, this clonotype was seen a few times. The CDR3 here is CASSLGQHYEQYF. CDR3 DNA: TGCGCCAGCAGCTTAGGACAGCACTACGAGCAGTACTTC. V is TRBV5-1 and J is TRBJ2-7; a weak D match, TRBD1 (6 bases). Looked up from germline, CDR1 is SGHRS and CDR2 is YFSETQ. This CDR3 region has 13 residues. Between the trimmed V and J ends, which lost 2 bases and 3 bases, there was a span of 9 bases.

This clonotype was seen a few times. J is TRBJ2-1 and V is TRBV27; 9 bases fit TRBD2. The CDR3 runs to 16 residues. V gave up 0 bases and J gave up 6 bases; unmatched junction bases: 6. Germline values: CDR1 MNHEY, CDR2 SMNVEV (reference sequence). This chain's CDR3 is CASSLSGTSWGNEQFF. The CDR3, as DNA: TGTGCCAGCAGTTTATCCGGGACTAGCTGGGGCAATGAGCAGTTCTTC.

This clonotype was counted at least ten times. This rearrangement joins TRBV4-3 to TRBJ2-2; D is possibly TRBD1 (5 bases). Per the germline V gene, CDR1 is LGHNA and CDR2 is YSLEER. The CDR3 covers 15 residues. Trimming pared 0 bases from V and 7 bases from J, leaving 12 bases between. The CDR3 spells CASSQDLRQLGELFF. The CDR3 coding sequence is TGCGCCAGCAGCCAAGATCTACGACAGCTCGGGGAGCTGTTTTTT.

The chain has TRBV30 and TRBJ1-5; D unresolved. Per germline, CDR1 GTSNPN and CDR2 SVGIG (reference sequence). CDR3 length equals 12 residues. Trimming took off 1 base at V and 6 bases at J, with 7 bases between the two ends. CDR3 loop: CAWSEGLQPQHF. The CDR3 bases are TGTGCCTGGAGTGAGGGCCTTCAGCCCCAGCATTTT.

The V and J genes are TRBV6-4 and TRBJ2-7; 10 positions match TRBD2. The CDR3 length is 16 residues. Germline V gene sequence: CDR1 MRHNA, CDR2 SNTAGT. The J segment lost 0 bases and the V segment lost 2 bases, leaving 4 bases of the junction unmatched. The CDR3 DNA sequence: TGTGCCAGCAGTGACGGACTAGCGGAGGCCTCCTACGAGCAGTACTTC. It encodes CASSDGLAEASYEQYF.

The chain is built from TRBV4-3 and TRBJ2-3; unclear D gene. Germline loops: CDR1 LGHNA, CDR2 YSLEER. The CDR3 has 20 amino acids. V was cut by 1 base and J by 0 bases, with 23 bases left in between. In DNA, the CDR3 is TGCGCCAGCAGCCAAGGTGGAATAGTCGGCGGATCTACTAGCACAGATACGCAGTATTTT. Amino acid sequence: CASSQGGIVGGSTSTDTQYF.

There are a few counts of this clonotype. The chain is built from TRBV5-5 and TRBJ1-1; tentatively, D is TRBD1 (6 bases). This CDR3 contains 14 residues. Germline V gene sequence: CDR1 SGHKS, CDR2 YYEKEE (reference sequence). V lost 4 bases to trimming and J lost 1 base, with 11 bases between them. The CDR3 loop reads CASSKEGGNTEAFF. The CDR3 DNA reads TGTGCCAGCAGCAAAGAAGGGGGGAACACTGAAGCTTTCTTT.

The CDR3 DNA reads TGTGCCAGCAGTCCGCGGGACAGCTATGGCTACACCTTC. Amino acid sequence: CASSPRDSYGYTF. The J gene is TRBJ1-2, the V gene TRBV27; 7 bases are shared with TRBD1. Germline CDR1 is MNHEY and CDR2 is SMNVEV (reference sequence). V shed 5 bases and J 4 bases; nucleotides not matched to a gene: 4. The CDR3 is made up of 13 amino acids.

J is TRBJ2-1 and V is TRBV11-1; TRBD2 agrees at 13 bases. J lost 8 bases, V lost 2 bases, and 18 bases had no gene match. This CDR3 region has 20 residues. CDR1 and CDR2 (germline): SGHAT, FQDESV (reference sequence). The CDR3, as DNA: TGTGCCAGCAGCTTAAAATGGGAATCCAGGACTAGCGGGAGAGTTGATGAGCAGTTCTTC. As protein: CASSLKWESRTSGRVDEQFF.

A note on this clonotype: The conserved phenylalanine or tryptophan normally closing the CDR3 is absent here, so this likely arose from a read error. The DNA is omitted, as the CDR3 cannot be located on it reliably, and the CDR3 follows TCRdb's listing. The V and J genes are TRBV7-9 and TRBJ1-2; TRBD1 reflects the table's D call only, with no check against the DNA. Germline V CDR1 and CDR2: SEHNR, FQNEAQ (reference sequence). Counting both end residues, the CDR3 totals 15 amino acids. CDR3 loop: CASSLNGPTGQGAHI.

The rearrangement joins TRBV5-1 to TRBJ1-1; 10 nucleotides line up with TRBD1. Per the germline V gene, CDR1 is SGHRS and CDR2 is YFSETQ. The CDR3 length is 16 residues. V was pared by 4 bases and J by 6 bases, with 12 bases of the junction left unmatched. The CDR3 DNA follows: TGCGCCAGCAGCATATCGACAGGGGGCGCAGAATCTGAAGCTTTCTTT. This sequence encodes CASSISTGGAESEAFF.

The V gene is TRBV18, the J gene TRBJ2-7; no clear D. Germline V gives CDR1 KGHSH, CDR2 LQKENI. The V end lost 2 bases, the J end lost 2 bases, and 13 bases lay between the germline ends. This CDR3 spans 15 amino acids. In nucleotides, the CDR3 is TGTGCCAGCTCACCAGCACAGCCTTCAACCTACGAGCAGTACTTC. Translation: CASSPAQPSTYEQYF.